This T cell receptor (beta chain) was captured by sequencing in a study of cytomegalovirus exposure and HLA in healthy donors. Produced via immunoSEQ multiplex PCR; TCRdb's table is partial and in-frame only. The sample consists of fewer than 350,000 clones, more than 75% of them appearing once. This CDR3 is built from 16 residues. V trimming: 3 bases; J trimming: 3 bases; junction bases outside the gene matches: 6. CDR1 is SGHTA, CDR2 FQGTGA, per germline. This chain links TRBV7-3 with TRBJ2-3, with TRBD2 identical over 10 bases. What was sequenced was PBMCs. The TCR comes from a woman under 30 in good health and CMV-seronegative. Written as DNA, the CDR3 is TGTGCCAGCAGCTTTGGACAGACTAGCGGGACAGATACGCAGTATTTT. It specifies CASSFGQTSGTDTQYF. The variable domain in full, with the rest retrieved from reference TRBV7-3 and TRBJ2-3, is GAGVSQTPSNKVTEKGKYVELRCDPISGHTALYWYRQSLGQGPEFLIYFQGTGAADDSGLPNDRFFAVRPEGSVSTLKIQRTERGDSAVYLCASSFGQTSGTDTQYFGPGTRLTVL.